These 23 T cell receptor beta chains share one sample of origin, sequenced in a study of OX40 agonist ivuxolimab in advanced cancers. Profiling relied on immunoSEQ multiplex PCR, and the TCRdb table lists in-frame clones only, not all of them. Here the sample spans around 45,000 clones, roughly 86% being singletons. The starting material was CD4+ or CD8+ T cells sorted from blood, obtained in a trial of the OX40 agonist ivuxolimab. Receptors were obtained from an adult with an advanced solid tumor such as melanoma, head and neck, liver or kidney cancer.

The gene calls are TRBV5-1 and TRBJ2-1; TRBD2 matches at 11 bases. The CDR3 is 17 amino acids. CDR1 is SGHRS, CDR2 YFSETQ, per germline. V lost 4 bases and J lost 10; bases outside the gene matches: 16. The CDR3 region is CASSPTSGGIIGKEQFF. For the CDR3, the DNA is TGCGCCAGCAGCCCCACTAGCGGGGGAATAATAGGCAAGGAGCAGTTCTTC.

The chain employs TRBV5-1 and TRBJ1-2, with D possibly matching TRBD1 (5 bases). The CDR3 totals 15 residues. Germline V gives CDR1 SGHRS, CDR2 YFSETQ. Trimming shortened V by 5 bases and J by 4 bases, and 18 bases separated the two germline ends. CDR3 loop: CASSRGTSPFYGYTF. In DNA form, the CDR3 reads TGCGCCAGCAGTCGGGGGACCAGCCCCTTCTATGGCTACACCTTC. Full variable domain (outside the CDR3, taken from reference TRBV5-1 and TRBJ1-2): KAGVTQTPRYLIKTRGQQVTLSCSPISGHRSVSWYQQTPGQGLQFLFEYFSETQRNKGNFPGRFSGRQFSNSRSEMNVSTLELGDSALYLCASSRGTSPFYGYTFGSGTRLTVV.

This rearrangement joins TRBV29-1 to TRBJ1-1; D is uncertain. Germline V CDR1 and CDR2: SQVTM, ANQGSEA. V was pared by 5 bases and J by 2 bases, with 3 bases between. This CDR3 has 10 residues. The CDR3 coding sequence is TGCAGCGTTCGAAACACTGAAGCTTTCTTT. Translated: CSVRNTEAFF.

This clone was seen only once. The chain couples TRBV9 to TRBJ2-4; possible D gene TRBD2, 6 bases. Germline CDR1 SGDLS, CDR2 YYNGEE. The V gene lost 0 bases and the J gene lost 5 bases, with 15 bases spanning the gap. There are 16 residues in the CDR3. The CDR3 DNA reads as TGTGCCAGCAGCGTAGCCCTAGCGCAAGGTCAAAACATTCAGTACTTC. Its translation: CASSVALAQGQNIQYF.

V is TRBV20-1 and J is TRBJ1-2; D might be TRBD1 (5 bases). Germline V gives CDR1 DFQATT, CDR2 SNEGSKA (reference sequence). V was cut by 5 bases and J by 7 bases, with 11 bases left in between. The CDR3 is 11 residues long. The CDR3 DNA is TGCAGTGCTGGGCAGGGACGTGGCTACACCTTC. As protein: CSAGQGRGYTF.

The sample holds one count of this clone. The rearrangement links TRBV2 to TRBJ2-3, with 9 bases fitting TRBD1. The CDR3 sequence is 16 residues long. CDR1 is SNHLY, CDR2 FYNNEI, per germline. With 5 bases clipped from V and 3 bases from J, the junction kept 9 bases outside the gene matches. CDR3 in amino acids: CASSPTGGPPTDTQYF. DNA of the CDR3: TGTGCCAGCAGTCCAACAGGGGGCCCCCCGACAGATACGCAGTATTTT. The whole variable domain, remainder taken from reference TRBV2 and TRBJ2-3, is EPEVTQTPSHQVTQMGQEVILRCVPISNHLYFYWYRQILGQKVEFLVSFYNNEISEKSEIFDDQFSVERPDGSNFTLKIRSTKLEDSAMYFCASSPTGGPPTDTQYFGPGTRLTVL.

V is TRBV14 and J is TRBJ2-5; D is unclear. The CDR3 loop spans 12 amino acids. V was pared by 1 base and J by 5 bases, with 5 bases between. Germline lookup yields CDR1 SGHDN and CDR2 FVKESK. CDR3 residues: CASSQVEETQYF. DNA of the CDR3: TGTGCCAGCAGCCAAGTGGAGGAGACCCAGTACTTC. Full variable domain (remainder filled in from reference TRBV14 and TRBJ2-5): EAGVTQFPSHSVIEKGQTVTLRCDPISGHDNLYWYRRVMGKEIKFLLHFVKESKQDESGMPNNRFLAERTGGTYSTLKVQPAELEDSGVYFCASSQVEETQYFGPGTRLLVL.

V and J are TRBV7-9 and TRBJ2-7; 10 bases match TRBD1. Germline V gene sequence: CDR1 SEHNR, CDR2 FQNEAQ (reference sequence). The trim removed 8 bases at V and 6 bases at J, leaving 13 bases unmatched. This CDR3 region has 15 residues. CDR3 sequence: CASVDPGQGISEQYF. CDR3 nucleotide sequence: TGTGCCAGCGTAGACCCGGGACAGGGGATCTCCGAGCAGTACTTC.

This rearrangement joins TRBV10-3 to TRBJ1-2; D gene uncertain. V dropped 2 bases and J dropped 4 bases, with 5 bases sitting between them. This CDR3 is 12 amino acids long. The germline V gene has CDR1 ENHRY and CDR2 SYGVKD. This CDR3 is CAISEMSYGYTF. CDR3 DNA sequence: TGTGCCATCAGTGAGATGAGCTATGGCTACACCTTC.

V and J are TRBV7-9 and TRBJ2-5; 12 nucleotides line up with TRBD2. Trimming took 5 bases from V and 3 from J; bases not matched to a gene: 7. Germline-derived CDR1 and CDR2 are SEHNR and FQNEAQ (reference sequence). The CDR3 totals 16 residues. Written as DNA, the CDR3 is TGTGCCAGCAGCGCTACTAGCGGGGGGTTGGAAGAGACCCAGTACTTC. Its translation: CASSATSGGLEETQYF.

The chain has TRBV4-1 and TRBJ1-2; D possibly corresponds to TRBD1 (6 bases). Per germline, CDR1 MGHRA and CDR2 YSYEKL. There are 15 residues in the CDR3. V shed 0 bases and J shed 8 bases, with 16 bases lying between them. CDR3 in amino acids: CASSQDPTGQGGYTF. As DNA, the CDR3 is TGCGCCAGCAGCCAAGATCCAACAGGGCAGGGAGGCTACACCTTC.

The rearrangement uses TRBV2 and TRBJ1-2; 8 nucleotides line up with TRBD1. V was pared by 6 bases and J by 9 bases, with 6 bases of the junction left unmatched. This CDR3 comprises 12 residues. The V gene's germline CDR1 is SNHLY and CDR2 FYNNEI. For the CDR3, the DNA is TGTGCCAGCAGGGGACAGGCAAGGAGCTACACCTTC. Protein product: CASRGQARSYTF.

The chain joins TRBV6-5 to TRBJ1-1; D gene unclear. Germline loops: CDR1 MNHEY, CDR2 SVGAGI. CDR3 length equals 13 residues. The ends were cut back, 4 bases at V and 2 bases at J, with 8 bases in the middle. Here the CDR3 DNA reads TGTGCCAGCAGTTCGACGGGAAACACTGAAGCTTTCTTT. Its translation is CASSSTGNTEAFF.

This clone has more than one count but fewer than ten. The chain links TRBV9 to TRBJ2-2, with D hard to call. The ends were cut back, 0 bases at V and 6 bases at J, with 9 bases in the middle. The CDR3 runs to 14 residues. Germline CDR1 SGDLS, CDR2 YYNGEE. DNA for the CDR3: TGTGCCAGCAGCGTAGCTCCTAAAGCCGGGGAGCTGTTTTTT. This translates into CASSVAPKAGELFF. Filled out from reference TRBV9 and TRBJ2-2, the complete variable domain reads DSGVTQTPKHLITATGQRVTLRCSPRSGDLSVYWYQQSLDQGLQFLIQYYNGEERAKGNILERFSAQQFPDLHSELNLSSLELGDSALYFCASSVAPKAGELFFGEGSRLTVL.

The V call is TRBV15, the J call TRBJ2-7; 7 positions agree with TRBD1. Germline V gene sequence: CDR1 LNHNV, CDR2 YYDKDF (reference sequence). The CDR3 runs 15 residues. V was pared by 0 bases and J by 2 bases, with 4 bases of the junction left unmatched. This CDR3 is CATSREYGTAYEQYF. The CDR3 nucleotides are TGTGCCACCAGCAGAGAGTACGGGACAGCCTACGAGCAGTACTTC.

The V gene is TRBV5-4, the J gene TRBJ2-2; 7 bases agree with TRBD2. Trimming removed 0 bases from V and 1 base from J; junction bases left unmatched: 0. Germline CDR1 is SGHNT and CDR2 is YYREEE (reference sequence). The CDR3 totals 15 residues. CDR3 in DNA: TGTGCCAGCAGCTTGGGCGGGGGGAACACCGGGGAGCTGTTTTTT. Amino acid sequence: CASSLGGGNTGELFF.

The chain links TRBV19 to TRBJ2-1; perhaps TRBD2 as D (6 bases). Germline assignment: CDR1 LNHDA and CDR2 SQIVND (reference sequence). This CDR3 spans 14 amino acids. V lost 3 bases and J lost 8, with 14 bases in between. The CDR3 spells CASSISGTPDEQFF. The CDR3 region has the DNA TGTGCCAGTAGTATCTCGGGGACTCCCGATGAGCAGTTCTTC.

The chain recombines TRBV20-1 with TRBJ2-1, with a weak D call TRBD2 (6 bases). Trimming left V 3 bases short and J 6 bases short, with 6 bases between. The CDR3 length is 11 residues. Per the germline V gene, CDR1 is DFQATT and CDR2 is SNEGSKA (reference sequence). The CDR3 loop reads CSASGGNEQFF. CDR3 DNA: TGCAGTGCTAGCGGGGGCAATGAGCAGTTCTTC.

The rearrangement joins TRBV5-6 to TRBJ2-5; D may match TRBD1 or TRBD2 (5 bases each). The germline V gene has CDR1 SGHDT and CDR2 YYEEEE. The CDR3 covers 16 residues. V was pared by 4 bases and J by 4 bases, with 20 bases between. In nucleotides, the CDR3 is TGTGCCAGCAGCGACGACCCCGGGGCGAGGGGAGAGACCCAGTACTTC. This sequence encodes CASSDDPGARGETQYF.

This clone was recorded a few times. J is TRBJ2-1 and V is TRBV5-1; D might be TRBD2 (7 bases). The CDR3 loop spans 16 amino acids. Germline-derived CDR1 and CDR2 are SGHRS and YFSETQ. V shed 0 bases and J shed 10 bases, with 20 bases lying between them. The CDR3 region has the DNA TGCGCCAGCAGCTTGGGGGGGAGGGGGGAGATATTGGAGCAGTTCTTC. Translation gives CASSLGGRGEILEQFF.

This clone was counted a single time. This chain connects TRBV9 to TRBJ2-1, with TRBD2 as a possible D gene (5 bases). This CDR3 region has 13 residues. The V end was cut by 0 bases, the J end by 7 bases, with 8 bases between. Germline V gene data show CDR1 as SGDLS and CDR2 as YYNGEE. The CDR3, as DNA: TGTGCCAGCAGCGTAGCTAGCAATAATGAGCAGTTCTTC. As protein: CASSVASNNEQFF.

The V call is TRBV5-6, the J call TRBJ2-5, with TRBD2 matching over 8 bases. The junction had 12 bases not matched to a gene; V was cut back by 4 bases and J by 1 base. The germline V gene has CDR1 SGHDT and CDR2 YYEEEE. This CDR3 has 17 amino acids. The CDR3 protein is CASSRTGAGGFQETQYF. CDR3 bases: TGTGCCAGCAGCAGGACTGGGGCGGGAGGCTTCCAAGAGACCCAGTACTTC. The full variable domain, completed using reference TRBV5-6 and TRBJ2-5, is DAGVTQSPTHLIKTRGQQVTLRCSPKSGHDTVSWYQQALGQGPQFIFQYYEEEERQRGNFPDRFSGHQFPNYSSELNVNALLLGDSALYLCASSRTGAGGFQETQYFGPGTRLLVL.

CDR3 in amino acids: CASSTGTSTDTQYF. CDR3 nucleotide sequence: TGTGCCAGCAGTACCGGGACTAGCACAGATACGCAGTATTTT. This chain connects TRBV28 to TRBJ2-3; TRBD2 might be the D (6 bases). This CDR3 spans 14 amino acids. Trimming removed 5 bases at V and 0 bases at J, with 9 bases between. Germline CDR1 is MDHEN and CDR2 is SYDVKM. Looking up the rest from reference TRBV28 and TRBJ2-3 gives the full variable domain: DVKVTQSSRYLVKRTGEKVFLECVQDMDHENMFWYRQDPGLGLRLIYFSYDVKMKEKGDIPEGYSVSREKKERFSLILESASTNQTSMYLCASSTGTSTDTQYFGPGTRLTVL.